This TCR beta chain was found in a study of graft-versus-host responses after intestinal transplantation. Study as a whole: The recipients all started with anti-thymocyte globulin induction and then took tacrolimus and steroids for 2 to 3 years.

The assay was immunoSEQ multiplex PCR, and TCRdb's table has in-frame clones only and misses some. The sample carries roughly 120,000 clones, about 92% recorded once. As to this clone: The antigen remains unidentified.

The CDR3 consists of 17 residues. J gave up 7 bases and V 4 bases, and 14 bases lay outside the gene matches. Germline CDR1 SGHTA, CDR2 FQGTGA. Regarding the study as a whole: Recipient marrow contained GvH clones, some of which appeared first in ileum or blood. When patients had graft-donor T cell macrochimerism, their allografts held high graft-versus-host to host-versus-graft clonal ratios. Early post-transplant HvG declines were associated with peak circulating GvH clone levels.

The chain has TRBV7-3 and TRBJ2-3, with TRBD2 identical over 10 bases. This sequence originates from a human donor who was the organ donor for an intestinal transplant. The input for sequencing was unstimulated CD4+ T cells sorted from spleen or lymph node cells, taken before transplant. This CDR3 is CASSSYGLAGVPNTQYF. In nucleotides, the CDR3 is TGTGCCAGCAGCTCCTACGGGCTAGCGGGAGTCCCAAATACGCAGTATTTT.